This note documents a single T cell receptor (beta chain) sequence. What it binds is not known. This CDR3 is built from 17 residues. Germline-derived CDR1 and CDR2 are DFQATT and SNEGSKA (reference sequence). Trimming took off 1 base at V and 0 bases at J, with 16 bases between the two ends. From the RT-PCR reads, TCRdb called clonotypes with MiXCR, one entry per CDR3 protein. This sample yields 800,000 to 1,000,000 distinct CDR3 sequences, of which 21% are seen a single time; about 9.4% belongs to the top ten. The data were obtained in a study of response to subunit inactivated influenza vaccine. General study findings and limits: The authors suggested that few new T cells are recruited per seasonal influenza vaccination.

This material consisted of PBMCs from blood, taken 5 days after vaccination. This receptor was obtained from a man aged 45-65 years who received an inactivated influenza vaccine. The chain couples TRBV20-1 to TRBJ1-5; D is unresolved. In nucleotides, the CDR3 is TGCAGTGCTAGAGCCCCGCGGACTGAGTATAGCAATCAGCCCCAGCATTTT. It specifies CSARAPRTEYSNQPQHF.